The 30 T cell receptor beta chains in this list originate from one sample, sequenced in a study of T-cell memory formation after mild COVID-19. TCRdb fed the 5' RACE reads into MiXCR, producing one record per CDR3 protein. The table shows just over 150,000 distinct CDR3 sequences, with roughly 30% occurring only once. Sequencing was carried out using PBMCs or a T cell subset sorted from them (not recorded which). Every receptor here comes from an adult woman who had mild COVID-19 (a few samples of this study predate the infection). Cell type and time point are not known.

The chain employs TRBV18 and TRBJ2-1; 7 nucleotides match TRBD2. Germline CDR1 is KGHSH and CDR2 is LQKENI. This CDR3 is 16 amino acids long. The junction had 10 bases not matched to a gene; V was cut back by 3 bases and J by 5 bases. For the CDR3, the DNA is TGTGCCAGCTCACCCTCCCAGCGGGGCGTGAACAATGAGCAGTTCTTC. Encoded protein: CASSPSQRGVNNEQFF.

This clonotype was found a few times. This CDR3 reads CASSPRRGNEAFF. In nucleotides, the CDR3 is TGTGCCAGCTCACCGAGGAGGGGGAATGAAGCTTTCTTT. This sequence joins TRBV18 and TRBJ1-1, with D possibly TRBD1 on 6 matching bases. The CDR3 extends over 13 amino acids. Germline V CDR1 and CDR2: KGHSH, LQKENI. V lost 3 bases, J lost 7 bases, and 12 bases lay in between.

The chain links TRBV9 to TRBJ2-5, with TRBD2 matching 11 bases. The CDR3 loop spans 16 amino acids. Germline V gene lookup returns CDR1 SGDLS and CDR2 YYNGEE. Unmatched junction bases numbered 8, after V lost 2 bases and J lost 5 bases. In DNA form, the CDR3 reads TGTGCCAGCAGCGTTAGCGGGGGGGCCGGTAGCGAGACCCAGTACTTC. It yields the protein CASSVSGGAGSETQYF.

This clonotype has a handful of counts. The genes are TRBV11-2 and TRBJ2-7; 8 bases match TRBD2. Germline V gene sequence: CDR1 SGHAT, CDR2 FQNNGV. This CDR3 spans 14 amino acids. Germline trimming cut 5 bases from V and 4 bases from J; bases unmatched to any gene: 7. DNA for the CDR3: TGTGCCAGCAGCATCCGGGAGGGCGGGTACGAGCAGTACTTC. This sequence encodes CASSIREGGYEQYF.

The genes are TRBV29-1 and TRBJ2-3; a weak D match, TRBD1 (5 bases). V lost 4 bases, J lost 6 bases, and 20 bases lay in between. The CDR3 consists of 15 residues. Per germline, CDR1 SQVTM and CDR2 ANQGSEA. CDR3 DNA sequence: TGCAGCGTTGGGACACGTCTTATAATTGAGGATACGCAGTATTTT. Residues: CSVGTRLIIEDTQYF.

V and J are TRBV6-5 and TRBJ1-1; 7 bases line up with TRBD1. The CDR3 runs 15 residues. V was clipped by 0 bases and J by 5 bases; unmatched bases: 6. CDR1 is MNHEY, CDR2 SVGAGI, per germline. CDR3 sequence (DNA): TGTGCCAGCAGTTACTCGGCCAGGGGGGGTACTGAAGCTTTCTTT. Its protein is CASSYSARGGTEAFF.

This clonotype has just a few counts. The chain carries TRBV6-2 or TRBV6-3 and TRBJ1-1; no firm D call. The CDR3 consists of 12 residues. Germline V gives CDR1 MNHEY, CDR2 SVGEGT. V lost 4 bases to trimming and J lost 0 bases, with 3 bases between them. The CDR3 DNA is TGTGCCAGCAGTTGGATGAACACTGAAGCTTTCTTT. Translation: CASSWMNTEAFF.

The chain employs TRBV7-8 and TRBJ2-2; TRBD2 is a possible D gene (5 bases). Deletions cut 3 bases from V and 1 base from J, with 12 bases between. CDR1 and CDR2 (germline): SGHVS, FQNEAQ. This CDR3 has 16 residues. The CDR3 nucleotides are TGTGCCAGCAGCTTTCTGCGGGCTTGGAACACCGGGGAGCTGTTTTTT. Its translation is CASSFLRAWNTGELFF.

There are a few counts of this clonotype. The chain recombines TRBV7-2 with TRBJ2-5, with D perhaps given as TRBD1 or TRBD2 (5 bases each). The germline V gene has CDR1 SGHTA and CDR2 FQGNSA. The CDR3 totals 12 residues. V was cut by 5 bases and J by 4 bases, with 8 bases left in between. The CDR3, as DNA: TGTGCCAGCAGCGGGGCGGGAGAGACCCAGTACTTC. Translated, it gives CASSGAGETQYF.

This chain links TRBV12-3 or TRBV12-4 with TRBJ1-6, with D hard to call. The CDR3 is 15 amino acids. The ends were cut back, 7 bases at V and 0 bases at J, with 10 bases in the middle. The CDR3 nucleotides are TGTGCCAGCATGAAGCAGAGCTCCTATAATTCACCCCTCCACTTT. Protein: CASMKQSSYNSPLHF.

V and J are TRBV5-4 and TRBJ2-1, with 11 bases aligning to TRBD2. Per the germline V gene, CDR1 is SGHNT and CDR2 is YYREEE (reference sequence). J was trimmed by 6 bases and V by 2 bases; bases with no gene match: 7. The CDR3 is 16 residues long. CDR3 bases: TGTGCCAGCAGCTTTTCTATCCTAGCGGGAGGCAATGAGCAGTTCTTC. It specifies CASSFSILAGGNEQFF.

The chain carries TRBV29-1 and TRBJ2-3; TRBD1 matches 8 bases. The CDR3 length is 14 residues. V dropped 3 bases and J dropped 2; count of bases not matched to a gene: 4. CDR1 is SQVTM, CDR2 ANQGSEA, per germline. The CDR3 nucleotides are TGCAGCGTTGAGGCACAGGGGGTCACAGATACGCAGTATTTT. It encodes CSVEAQGVTDTQYF.

Regarding this clonotype: Its ends do not fully match the called genes, so a read error is possible. The chain joins TRBV30 to TRBJ1-5, with TRBD1 as a possible D gene (5 bases). Germline loops: CDR1 GTSNPN, CDR2 SVGIG (reference sequence). The CDR3 length is 13 residues. The CDR3 DNA sequence: TGTGCCTGTAGTGGCGGGGCGAATCAGCCCCAGCATTTT. As protein: CACSGGANQPQHF.

This chain connects TRBV7-2 to TRBJ1-1; a possible D gene is TRBD1 (6 bases). The CDR3 length is 14 residues. Germline V gene sequence: CDR1 SGHTA, CDR2 FQGNSA. The V and J ends lost 5 bases and 0 bases respectively, with 10 bases between them. CDR3 DNA sequence: TGTGCCAGCAGCCATGACAGGCTGAACACTGAAGCTTTCTTT. This translates into CASSHDRLNTEAFF. The variable domain in full, completed from reference TRBV7-2 and TRBJ1-1, reads GAGVSQSPSNKVTEKGKDVELRCDPISGHTALYWYRQSLGQGLEFLIYFQGNSAPDKSGLPSDRFSAERTGGSVSTLTIQRTQQEDSAVYLCASSHDRLNTEAFFGQGTRLTVV.

The CDR3 nucleotides are TGCGCCAGCAGCCGGCAGACAGGGGCGGTCTACGAGCAGTACTTC. This encodes CASSRQTGAVYEQYF. V and J are TRBV5-1 and TRBJ2-7, with 8 bases identical to TRBD1. Trimming cost V 4 bases and J 3 bases; bases outside gene matches: 9. The CDR3 has 15 residues. CDR1 is SGHRS and CDR2 is YFSETQ in the germline V gene.

The rearrangement uses TRBV20-1 and TRBJ2-4; perhaps TRBD1 as D (6 bases). This CDR3 has 15 residues. The germline V gene has CDR1 DFQATT and CDR2 SNEGSKA (reference sequence). The V end was cut by 6 bases, the J end by 0 bases, with 15 bases between. The CDR3 loop reads CSASDRLLAKNIQYF. The CDR3 DNA follows: TGCAGTGCCTCTGACAGGTTACTAGCCAAAAACATTCAGTACTTC.

The gene calls are TRBV24-1 and TRBJ2-2; 9 bases match TRBD2. The CDR3 covers 17 residues. Germline V gene lookup returns CDR1 KGHDR and CDR2 SFDVKD. Trimming took 4 bases from V and 4 from J; bases not matched to a gene: 9. The CDR3 region is CATSDPLGLAGTGELFF. The CDR3 DNA follows: TGTGCCACCAGTGACCCTCTGGGACTAGCAGGCACCGGGGAGCTGTTTTTT.

The J gene is TRBJ2-5, the V gene TRBV7-6; 7 bases are shared with TRBD1. This CDR3 region has 16 residues. The germline gives CDR1 SGHVS, CDR2 FNYEAQ. V lost 5 bases to trimming and J lost 2 bases; unmatched junction nucleotides: 11. The CDR3 DNA follows: TGTGCCAGCAGCCTCATGACAGGGCAGACACAAGAGACCCAGTACTTC. It codes for CASSLMTGQTQETQYF.

The chain recombines TRBV12-3 or TRBV12-4 with TRBJ1-2; unclear D gene. The length of the CDR3 is 13 residues. V lost 6 bases to trimming and J lost 8 bases, with 16 bases between them. CDR3 coding DNA: TGTGCCAGCAGGTGGGCCCTCCCTTGGGGCTACACCTTC. Its translation: CASRWALPWGYTF.

This clonotype was seen a few times. The gene calls are TRBV7-3 and TRBJ2-3, with D maybe TRBD2 (5 bases). The CDR3 loop spans 12 amino acids. Trimming left V 5 bases short and J 8 bases short, with 11 bases between. Germline V gene sequence: CDR1 SGHTA, CDR2 FQGTGA. The CDR3 DNA follows: TGTGCCAGCAGCCCTTCAGAGGGTACGCAGTATTTT. This codes for CASSPSEGTQYF.

This clonotype was counted ten times or more. The rearrangement links TRBV12-3 or TRBV12-4 to TRBJ1-4; D perhaps matches TRBD1 (5 bases). The V gene lost 8 bases and the J gene lost 5 bases, with 15 bases spanning the gap. The CDR3 runs 14 residues. CDR3 amino acids: CASVSGQVNEKLFF. The CDR3 DNA follows: TGTGCCAGCGTCTCTGGACAAGTGAATGAAAAACTGTTTTTT.

The chain couples TRBV3-1 to TRBJ2-7, with a weak D call TRBD1 (6 bases). CDR1 and CDR2 (germline): LGHDT, YNNKEL (reference sequence). There are 11 residues in the CDR3. The V and J ends lost 5 bases and 6 bases respectively, with 8 bases between them. The CDR3 region is CASSKDSEQYF. DNA for the CDR3: TGTGCCAGCAGCAAGGACAGCGAGCAGTACTTC.

There are a few counts of this clonotype. The junction and the germline gene differ at one end; a read error may be behind it. The chain links TRBV7-2 to TRBJ2-2; 7 bases map to TRBD2. CDR3 length: 14 residues. Germline CDR1 and CDR2: SGHTA and FQGNSA. The CDR3 is CASSVSGNAGELFF. For the CDR3, the DNA is TGTGCCAGCAGCGTAAGCGGGAACGCCGGGGAGCTGTTTTTT.

The chain couples TRBV11-2 to TRBJ1-1; tentatively, D is TRBD1 (6 bases). There are 15 residues in the CDR3. Trimming cost V 6 bases and J 7 bases, with 21 bases left between them. The germline CDR1 and CDR2 sequences are SGHAT and FQNNGV. This chain's CDR3 is CASRTKPALQGEAFF. CDR3 nucleotides: TGTGCCAGCAGGACTAAACCAGCCTTACAGGGTGAAGCTTTCTTT.

This rearrangement joins TRBV7-8 to TRBJ1-1, with a tentative D call TRBD1 (5 bases). CDR1 and CDR2 from the germline V gene are SGHVS and FQNEAQ. The CDR3 sequence is 13 residues long. Trimming removed 2 bases at V and 8 bases at J, with 12 bases between. Here the CDR3 reads CASSLKGWAEAFF. The CDR3 DNA reads as TGTGCCAGCAGCTTAAAGGGGTGGGCGGAAGCTTTCTTT.

The rearrangement uses TRBV29-1 and TRBJ2-1, with 7 bases lining up with TRBD1. Germline CDR1 and CDR2: SQVTM and ANQGSEA. V trimming: 3 bases; J trimming: 8 bases; junction bases outside the gene matches: 4. The CDR3 consists of 12 residues. In DNA, the CDR3 is TGCAGCGTTGAGCCAGGGGGTGATGAGCAGTTCTTC. Protein sequence: CSVEPGGDEQFF.

This clonotype has only a few counts. The chain links TRBV27 to TRBJ2-3, with D maybe TRBD2 (6 bases). Germline V gene sequence: CDR1 MNHEY, CDR2 SMNVEV (reference sequence). V lost 5 bases and J 5 bases, leaving 20 bases between the germline ends. The CDR3 length is 16 residues. CDR3 region: CASSPLGGGGKDTQYF. The CDR3 coding sequence is TGTGCCAGCAGTCCCCTTGGGGGAGGAGGGAAAGATACGCAGTATTTT.

The chain carries TRBV5-1 and TRBJ2-3; D unresolved. The CDR3 contains 15 residues. Trimming left V 0 bases short and J 1 base short, with 9 bases between. Looked up from germline, CDR1 is SGHRS and CDR2 is YFSETQ. This chain's CDR3 is CASSLERAGTDTQYF. In DNA form, the CDR3 reads TGCGCCAGCAGCTTGGAAAGGGCGGGCACAGATACGCAGTATTTT. The full variable domain, in which reference TRBV5-1 and TRBJ2-3 provide the parts outside the CDR3, is KAGVTQTPRYLIKTRGQQVTLSCSPISGHRSVSWYQQTPGQGLQFLFEYFSETQRNKGNFPGRFSGRQFSNSRSEMNVSTLELGDSALYLCASSLERAGTDTQYFGPGTRLTVL.

The sample holds a few counts of this clonotype. Written as DNA, the CDR3 is TGTGCCAGCAGTTTCGACAGGGGAAACATTCAGTACTTC. Its translation: CASSFDRGNIQYF. The chain joins TRBV12-3 or TRBV12-4 to TRBJ2-4, with 8 bases identical to TRBD1. J was trimmed by 6 bases and V by 3 bases; bases with no gene match: 1. The CDR3 loop spans 13 amino acids.

This clonotype came up once. V is TRBV7-8 and J is TRBJ2-3, with D tentatively TRBD1 (6 bases). Per the germline V gene, CDR1 is SGHVS and CDR2 is FQNEAQ. This CDR3 contains 15 residues. The germline V and J ends were trimmed by 8 bases and 1 base, with 16 bases remaining between them. DNA of the CDR3: TGTGCCAGCTTAGAATGGCCAGGGGGCACAGATACGCAGTATTTT. Translating it yields CASLEWPGGTDTQYF. The full variable domain, rest sourced from reference TRBV7-8 and TRBJ2-3, is GAGVSQSPRYKVAKRGQDVALRCDPISGHVSLFWYQQALGQGPEFLTYFQNEAQLDKSGLPSDRFFAERPEGSVSTLKIQRTQQEDSAVYLCASLEWPGGTDTQYFGPGTRLTVL.